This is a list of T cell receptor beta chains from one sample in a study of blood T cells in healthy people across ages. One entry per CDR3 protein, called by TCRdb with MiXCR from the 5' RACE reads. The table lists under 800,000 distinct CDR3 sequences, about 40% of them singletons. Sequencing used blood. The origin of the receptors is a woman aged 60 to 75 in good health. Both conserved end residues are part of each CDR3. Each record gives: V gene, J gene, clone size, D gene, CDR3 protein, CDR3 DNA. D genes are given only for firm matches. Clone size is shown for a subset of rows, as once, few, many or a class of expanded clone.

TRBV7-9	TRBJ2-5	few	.	CASRGRKETQYF	TGTGCCAGCAGGGGACGGAAAGAGACCCAGTACTTC
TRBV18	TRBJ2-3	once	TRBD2	CAGSREAGKQYF	TGTGCCGGCTCCAGGGAAGCGGGAAAGCAGTATTTT
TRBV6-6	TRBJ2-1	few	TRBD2	CASSLVPSGAYNEQFF	TGTGCCAGCAGTTTGGTCCCTAGCGGGGCTTACAATGAGCAGTTCTTC
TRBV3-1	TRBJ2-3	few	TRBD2	CASSILSGRAVGDTQYF	TGTGCCAGCAGCATACTTAGCGGGAGGGCCGTGGGAGATACGCAGTATTTT
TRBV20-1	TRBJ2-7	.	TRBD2	CSARDKGSGGSYEQYF	TGCAGTGCTAGAGATAAAGGGAGCGGGGGGTCCTACGAGCAGTACTTC
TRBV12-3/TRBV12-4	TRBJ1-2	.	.	CASRLGPQYGYTF	TGTGCCAGCAGGCTGGGACCTCAATATGGCTACACCTTC
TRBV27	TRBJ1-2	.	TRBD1	CASSFIGQGPYGYTF	TGTGCCAGCAGTTTCATCGGACAGGGGCCATATGGCTACACCTTC
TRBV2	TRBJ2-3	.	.	CASIPDRNTDTQYF	TGTGCCAGCATCCCTGACAGAAACACAGATACGCAGTATTTT
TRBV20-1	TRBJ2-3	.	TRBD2	CSASPGTSPTDTQYF	TGCAGTGCAAGTCCCGGGACTAGCCCAACAGATACGCAGTATTTT
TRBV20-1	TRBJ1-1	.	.	CSSARVEAFF	TGCAGTTCTGCCAGGGTTGAAGCTTTCTTT
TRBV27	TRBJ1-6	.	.	CASSPRTAPNSPLHF	TGTGCCAGCAGCCCCCGGACGGCACCGAATTCACCCCTCCACTTT
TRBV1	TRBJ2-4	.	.	CTSGRWTVSSNIQYF	TGCACCAGCGGTAGATGGACAGTGTCTTCAAACATTCAGTACTTC
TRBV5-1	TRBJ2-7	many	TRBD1	CASSSTGDSYEQYF	TGCGCCAGCAGCAGCACAGGGGACTCCTACGAGCAGTACTTC
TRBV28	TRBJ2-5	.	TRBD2	CASSRPPSGSGSETQYF	TGTGCCAGCAGCCGCCCCCCCAGCGGGAGCGGTAGTGAGACCCAGTACTTC
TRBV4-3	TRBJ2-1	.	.	CASSRVRSEQFF	TGCGCCAGCAGCCGGGTCAGGAGTGAGCAGTTCTTC
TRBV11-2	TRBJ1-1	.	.	CASSTPGTAAFF	TGTGCCAGCAGTACTCCCGGGACGGCGGCTTTCTTT
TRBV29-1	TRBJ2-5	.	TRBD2	CSVRLAGEQYF	TGCAGCGTACGACTAGCGGGGGAGCAGTACTTC
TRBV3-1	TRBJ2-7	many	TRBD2	CASSQGTSVSYEQYF	TGTGCCAGCAGCCAGGGGACTAGCGTTTCCTACGAGCAGTACTTC
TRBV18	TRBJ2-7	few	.	CASSPGGRNYEQYF	TGTGCCAGCTCACCGGGGGGACGGAACTACGAGCAGTACTTC
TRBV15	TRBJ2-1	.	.	CATSRDGYEQFF	TGTGCCACCAGCAGAGATGGATATGAGCAGTTCTTC
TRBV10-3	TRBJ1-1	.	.	CAMIRPTHCIGTEAFF	TGTGCCATGATAAGACCCACCCATTGTATTGGGACTGAAGCTTTCTTT
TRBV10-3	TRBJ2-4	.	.	CAIRGDGVNIQYF	TGTGCCATCAGAGGGGACGGGGTTAACATTCAGTACTTC
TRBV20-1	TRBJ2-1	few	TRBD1	CSASTTGNYYNEQFF	TGCAGTGCTTCTACGACAGGGAACTACTACAATGAGCAGTTCTTC
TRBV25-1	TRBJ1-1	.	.	CASGGAGKTEAFF	TGTGCCAGCGGGGGTGCAGGGAAAACTGAAGCTTTCTTT
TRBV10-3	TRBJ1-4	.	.	CAISELEPGELFF	TGTGCCATCAGTGAGCTAGAGCCGGGAGAACTGTTTTTT
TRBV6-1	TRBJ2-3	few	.	CASSTQQGSTDTQYF	TGTGCCAGCAGTACCCAACAGGGAAGCACAGATACGCAGTATTTT
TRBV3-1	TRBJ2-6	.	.	CASSQGGIANVLTF	TGTGCCAGCAGCCAAGGGGGGATAGCCAACGTCCTGACTTTC
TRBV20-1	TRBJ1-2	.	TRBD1	CSARGIDRGGGYTF	TGCAGTGCTAGAGGGATCGACAGGGGAGGTGGCTACACCTTC